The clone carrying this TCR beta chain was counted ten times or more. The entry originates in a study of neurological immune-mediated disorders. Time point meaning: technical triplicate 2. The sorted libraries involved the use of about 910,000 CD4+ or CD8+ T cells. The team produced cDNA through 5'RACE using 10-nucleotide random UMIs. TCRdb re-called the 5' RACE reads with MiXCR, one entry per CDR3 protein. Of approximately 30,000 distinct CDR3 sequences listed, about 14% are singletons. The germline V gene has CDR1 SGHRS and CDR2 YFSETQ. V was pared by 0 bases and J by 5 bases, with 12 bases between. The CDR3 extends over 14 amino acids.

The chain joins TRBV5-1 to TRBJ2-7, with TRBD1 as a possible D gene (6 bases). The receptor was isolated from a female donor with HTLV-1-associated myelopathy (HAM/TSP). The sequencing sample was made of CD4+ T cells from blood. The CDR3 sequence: CASSLGGRGDEQYF. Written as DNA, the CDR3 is TGCGCCAGCAGCTTGGGTGGCAGGGGCGACGAGCAGTACTTC.